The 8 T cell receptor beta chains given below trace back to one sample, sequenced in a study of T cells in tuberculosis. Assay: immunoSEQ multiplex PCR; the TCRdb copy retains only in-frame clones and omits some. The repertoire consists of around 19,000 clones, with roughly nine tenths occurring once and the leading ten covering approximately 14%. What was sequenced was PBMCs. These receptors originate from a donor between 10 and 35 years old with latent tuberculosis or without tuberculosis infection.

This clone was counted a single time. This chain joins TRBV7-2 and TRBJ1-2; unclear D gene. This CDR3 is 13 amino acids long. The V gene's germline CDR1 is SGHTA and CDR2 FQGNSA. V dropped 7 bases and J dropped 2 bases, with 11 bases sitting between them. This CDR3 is CASTPTGNYGYTF. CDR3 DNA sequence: TGTGCCAGCACCCCGACGGGGAACTATGGCTACACCTTC.

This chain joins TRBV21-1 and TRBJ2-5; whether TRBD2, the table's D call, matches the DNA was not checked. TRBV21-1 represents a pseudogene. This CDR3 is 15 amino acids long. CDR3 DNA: TGTGCCACCCCCCACGCTAGCGGGGGCGGGGAGACCCAGTACTTC. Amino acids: CATPHASGGGETQYF.

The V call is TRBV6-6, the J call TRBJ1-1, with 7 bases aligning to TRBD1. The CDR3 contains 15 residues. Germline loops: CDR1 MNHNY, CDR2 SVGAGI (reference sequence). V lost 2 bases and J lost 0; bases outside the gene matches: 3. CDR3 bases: TGTGCCAGCAGTTACCCAGGGGGAGTGAACACTGAAGCTTTCTTT. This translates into CASSYPGGVNTEAFF.

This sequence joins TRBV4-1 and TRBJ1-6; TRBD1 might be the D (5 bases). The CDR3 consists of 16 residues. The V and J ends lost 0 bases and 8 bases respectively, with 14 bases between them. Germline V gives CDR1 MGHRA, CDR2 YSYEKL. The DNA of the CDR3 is TGCGCCAGCAGCCAAGAAACCGACAAGGGGTATTCACCCCTCCACTTT. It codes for CASSQETDKGYSPLHF.

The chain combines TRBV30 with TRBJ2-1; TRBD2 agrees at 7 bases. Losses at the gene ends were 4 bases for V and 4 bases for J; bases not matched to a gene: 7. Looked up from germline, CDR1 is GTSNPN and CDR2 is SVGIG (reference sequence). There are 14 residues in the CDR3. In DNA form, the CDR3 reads TGTGCCTGGACTGTGGGGGGAGGGTACAATGAGCAGTTCTTC. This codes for CAWTVGGGYNEQFF. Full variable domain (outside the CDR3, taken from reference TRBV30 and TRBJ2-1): SQTIHQWPATLVQPVGSPLSLECTVEGTSNPNLYWYRQAAGRGLQLLFYSVGIGQISSEVPQNLSASRPQDRQFILSSKKLLLSDSGFYLCAWTVGGGYNEQFFGPGTRLTVL.

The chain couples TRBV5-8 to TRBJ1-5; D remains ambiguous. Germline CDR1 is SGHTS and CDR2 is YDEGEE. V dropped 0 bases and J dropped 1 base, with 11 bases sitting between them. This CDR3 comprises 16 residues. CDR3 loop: CASSLGSPFSNQPQHF. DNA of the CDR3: TGTGCCAGCAGCTTGGGTAGCCCCTTCAGCAATCAGCCCCAGCATTTT.

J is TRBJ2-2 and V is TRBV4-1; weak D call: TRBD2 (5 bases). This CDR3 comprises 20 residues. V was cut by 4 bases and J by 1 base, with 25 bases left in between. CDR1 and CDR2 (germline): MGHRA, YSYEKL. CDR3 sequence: CASSPGRPVGSRGNTGELFF. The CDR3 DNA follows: TGCGCCAGCAGCCCAGGTCGGCCAGTGGGTTCTCGGGGGAACACCGGGGAGCTGTTTTTT.

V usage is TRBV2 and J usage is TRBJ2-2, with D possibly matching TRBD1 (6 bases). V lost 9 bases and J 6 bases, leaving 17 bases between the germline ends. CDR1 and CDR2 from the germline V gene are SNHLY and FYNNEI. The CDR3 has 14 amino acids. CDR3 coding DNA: TGTGCCAGTCTCCGGGACACCTCATCCGGGGAGCTGTTTTTT. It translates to CASLRDTSSGELFF.